Listed below are T cell receptor beta chains from one sample, sequenced in a study of T cells after posttransplantation cyclophosphamide. Using immunoSEQ multiplex PCR, the repertoire was profiled, and TCRdb retains in-frame clones only, with some absent. This table holds some 66,000 clones, around 93% found once. Material for sequencing was PBMCs. These receptors were taken from a woman in her twenties or thirties in good health and a related stem cell transplant donor. Both conserved end residues are part of each CDR3. Fields, in order: J gene, clone size, CDR3 length, V gene, D gene, CDR3 DNA, CDR3 protein. D genes are given only for firm matches. Clone sizes are given selectively: once, few, many, or a class where the clone is expanded.

j_gene: TRBJ1-1; abundance: .; len: 16; v_gene: TRBV5-1; d_gene: .; CDR3nt: TGCGCCAGCAGCTTGCCCGATGAGGGATTGAACACTGAAGCTTTCTTT; CDR3aa: CASSLPDEGLNTEAFF
j_gene: TRBJ1-1; abundance: .; len: 16; v_gene: TRBV4-2; d_gene: .; CDR3nt: TGTGCCAGCAGCCCTTTCAGGACAGACAAAATCCCTGAAGCTTTCTTT; CDR3aa: CASSPFRTDKIPEAFF
j_gene: TRBJ1-1; abundance: .; len: 13; v_gene: TRBV10-3; d_gene: .; CDR3nt: TGTGCCATCAGTGAGGGGGTGAACACTGAAGCTTTCTTT; CDR3aa: CAISEGVNTEAFF
j_gene: TRBJ2-1; abundance: .; len: 15; v_gene: TRBV27; d_gene: TRBD2; CDR3nt: TGTGCCAGCAGTCGTCGAACTAGCGGGGGAAATGAGCAGTTCTTC; CDR3aa: CASSRRTSGGNEQFF
j_gene: TRBJ2-1; abundance: .; len: 13; v_gene: TRBV6-5; d_gene: TRBD2; CDR3nt: TGTGCCGTTAGGCGGGGGGGCTACAATGAGCAGTTCTTC; CDR3aa: CAVRRGGYNEQFF
j_gene: TRBJ1-1; abundance: .; len: 14; v_gene: TRBV27; d_gene: .; CDR3nt: TGTGCCAGCAGTCCCCCGGGGGGGAGAACTGAAGCTTTCTTT; CDR3aa: CASSPPGGRTEAFF
j_gene: TRBJ2-3; abundance: .; len: 16; v_gene: TRBV4-3; d_gene: TRBD2; CDR3nt: TGCGCCAGCAGCCAAGATGCGGGGGGGGGCACAGATACGCAGTATTTT; CDR3aa: CASSQDAGGGTDTQYF
j_gene: TRBJ1-5; abundance: once; len: 18; v_gene: TRBV27; d_gene: .; CDR3nt: TGTGCCAGCAGCCGAACGTTGGGCGGATCCTATAGCAATCAGCCCCAGCATTTT; CDR3aa: CASSRTLGGSYSNQPQHF
j_gene: TRBJ1-1; abundance: once; len: 14; v_gene: TRBV2; d_gene: TRBD1; CDR3nt: TGTGCCAGCGGGACAGGGGTACTGAACACTGAAGCTTTCTTT; CDR3aa: CASGTGVLNTEAFF
j_gene: TRBJ2-5; abundance: .; len: 16; v_gene: TRBV5-4; d_gene: TRBD1; CDR3nt: TGTGCCAGCAGCTCCTCCGGGACAGGGGGCTTCGAGACCCAGTACTTC; CDR3aa: CASSSSGTGGFETQYF
j_gene: TRBJ2-3; abundance: .; len: 14; v_gene: TRBV12-5; d_gene: .; CDR3nt: TGTGCTAGTGGTTCCGGACAGAACACAGATACGCAGTATTTT; CDR3aa: CASGSGQNTDTQYF
j_gene: TRBJ1-3; abundance: .; len: 17; v_gene: TRBV27; d_gene: TRBD1; CDR3nt: TGTGCCAGCAGTTCCACGGACAGGGGGCTATCTGGAAACACCATATATTTT; CDR3aa: CASSSTDRGLSGNTIYF
j_gene: TRBJ2-3; abundance: .; len: 12; v_gene: TRBV11-2; d_gene: .; CDR3nt: TGTGCCAGCAGCTCGAGGGGAGATACGCAGTATTTT; CDR3aa: CASSSRGDTQYF
j_gene: TRBJ2-1; abundance: .; len: 15; v_gene: TRBV6-4; d_gene: .; CDR3nt: TGTGCCAGCAGTGACTCGGGGGCCCCCCGCAATGAGCAGTTCTTC; CDR3aa: CASSDSGAPRNEQFF
j_gene: TRBJ1-1; abundance: once; len: 13; v_gene: TRBV9; d_gene: .; CDR3nt: TGTGCCAGCAGCTCACAGGGAAACACTGAAGCTTTCTTT; CDR3aa: CASSSQGNTEAFF
j_gene: TRBJ2-3; abundance: .; len: 15; v_gene: TRBV19; d_gene: TRBD2; CDR3nt: TGTGCCAGTAGTATCCTAGCGGGAGGTCGGGATACGCAGTATTTT; CDR3aa: CASSILAGGRDTQYF
j_gene: TRBJ2-7; abundance: .; len: 17; v_gene: TRBV4-3; d_gene: TRBD2; CDR3nt: TGCGCCAGCAGCCAAGACGGGAGGGGCCAGGGGCGCTACGAGCAGTACTTC; CDR3aa: CASSQDGRGQGRYEQYF
j_gene: TRBJ2-7; abundance: .; len: 15; v_gene: TRBV18; d_gene: TRBD2; CDR3nt: TGTGCCAGCTCACCACAGAACGGGGGGGGCAGAGAGCAGTACTTC; CDR3aa: CASSPQNGGGREQYF
j_gene: TRBJ2-7; abundance: many; len: 13; v_gene: TRBV4-2; d_gene: .; CDR3nt: TGTGCCAGCAGCCAAGATCTGGCCTACGAGCAGTACTTC; CDR3aa: CASSQDLAYEQYF
j_gene: TRBJ1-3; abundance: .; len: 15; v_gene: TRBV19; d_gene: .; CDR3nt: TGTGCCAGTAGTGTTGACCGGGTATCTGGAAACACCATATATTTT; CDR3aa: CASSVDRVSGNTIYF